The source of this TCR beta chain is a study of T cells in Graves' hyperthyroidism and ophthalmopathy. The table lists this clonotype with many counts. RNA transcripts served as the template for amplifying TCR beta CDR3 regions. Primed by the HTBI set, a first-round RT-PCR was run on the TCR CDR3. TCRdb independently ran MiXCR on the multiplex PCR reads; one entry per CDR3 protein. The sample shows more than 150,000 distinct CDR3 sequences, about a sixth of them seen only once. This receptor was taken from a woman between 45 and 60 years old with Graves' hyperthyroidism. The specimen sequenced was blood.

The CDR3 DNA follows: TGTGCCAGCAGTTCCCGCAGGGATTCAGACGGCTACACCTTC. As protein: CASSSRRDSDGYTF. This chain connects TRBV12-3 or TRBV12-4 to TRBJ1-2; tentative D call: TRBD1 (5 bases). The CDR3 runs to 14 residues. V lost 4 bases and J lost 8, with 17 bases in between.